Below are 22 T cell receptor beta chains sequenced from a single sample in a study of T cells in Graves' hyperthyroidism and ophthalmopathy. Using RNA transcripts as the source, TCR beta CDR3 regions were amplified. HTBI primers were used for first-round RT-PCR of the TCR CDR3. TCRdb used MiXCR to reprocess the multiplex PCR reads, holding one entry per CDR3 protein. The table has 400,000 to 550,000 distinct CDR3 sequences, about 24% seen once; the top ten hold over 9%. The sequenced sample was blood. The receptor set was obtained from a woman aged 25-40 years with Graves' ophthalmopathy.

The CDR3 sequence: CASSRAGGLNIQYF. The CDR3 coding sequence is TGTGCCAGCAGTCGAGCGGGGGGCCTAAACATTCAGTACTTC. V usage is TRBV28 and J usage is TRBJ2-4; 9 bases fit TRBD2. V lost 5 bases, J lost 6 bases, and 5 bases stayed unmatched. CDR1 is MDHEN, CDR2 SYDVKM, per germline. The CDR3 runs 14 residues.

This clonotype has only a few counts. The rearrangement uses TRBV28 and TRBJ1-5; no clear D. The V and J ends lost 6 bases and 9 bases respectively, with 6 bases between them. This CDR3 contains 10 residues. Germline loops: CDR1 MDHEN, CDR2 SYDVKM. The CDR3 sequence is CASSVRPQHF. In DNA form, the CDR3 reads TGTGCCAGCAGCGTTCGGCCCCAGCATTTT.

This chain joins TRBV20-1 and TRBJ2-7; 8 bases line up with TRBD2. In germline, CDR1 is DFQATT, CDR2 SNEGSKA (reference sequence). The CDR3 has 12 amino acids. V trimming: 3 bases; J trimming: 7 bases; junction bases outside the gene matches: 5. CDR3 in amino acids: CSASGGAEEQYF. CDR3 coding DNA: TGCAGTGCTAGCGGGGGGGCCGAAGAGCAGTACTTC.

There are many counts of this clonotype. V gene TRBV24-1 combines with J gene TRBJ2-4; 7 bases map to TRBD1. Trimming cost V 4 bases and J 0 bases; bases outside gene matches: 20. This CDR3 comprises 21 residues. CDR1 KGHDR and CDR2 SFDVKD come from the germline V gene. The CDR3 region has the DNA TGTGCCACCAGTGACTCGACAGGGTTCGGAGAGAGCTCTCTAGCCAAAAACATTCAGTACTTC. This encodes CATSDSTGFGESSLAKNIQYF.

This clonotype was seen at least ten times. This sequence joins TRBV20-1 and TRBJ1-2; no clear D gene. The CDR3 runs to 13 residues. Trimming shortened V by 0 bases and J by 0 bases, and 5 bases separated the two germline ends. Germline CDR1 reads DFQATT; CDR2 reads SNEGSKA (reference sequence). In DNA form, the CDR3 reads TGCAGTGCTAGAGACATTCCTAACTATGGCTACACCTTC. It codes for CSARDIPNYGYTF.

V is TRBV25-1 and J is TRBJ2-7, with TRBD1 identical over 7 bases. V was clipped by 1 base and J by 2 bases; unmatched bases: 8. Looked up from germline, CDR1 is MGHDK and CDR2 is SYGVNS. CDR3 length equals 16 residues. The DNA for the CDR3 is TGTGCCAGCAGTGAATTTGTAGGGGACAGTCCCTACGAGCAGTACTTC. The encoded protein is CASSEFVGDSPYEQYF.

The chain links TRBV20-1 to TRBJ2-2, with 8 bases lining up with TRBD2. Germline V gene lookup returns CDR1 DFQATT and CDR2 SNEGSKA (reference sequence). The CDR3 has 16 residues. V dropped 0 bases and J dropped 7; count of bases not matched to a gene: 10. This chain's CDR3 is CSARDSGALAGGELFF. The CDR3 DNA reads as TGCAGTGCTAGAGATAGCGGGGCCCTAGCGGGCGGGGAGCTGTTTTTT.

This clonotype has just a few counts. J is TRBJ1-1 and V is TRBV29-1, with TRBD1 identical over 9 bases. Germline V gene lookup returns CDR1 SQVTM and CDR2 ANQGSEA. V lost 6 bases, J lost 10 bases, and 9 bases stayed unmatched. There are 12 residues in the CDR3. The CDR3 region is CSVVDRGKVAFF. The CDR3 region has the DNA TGCAGCGTCGTAGACAGGGGGAAGGTAGCTTTCTTT.

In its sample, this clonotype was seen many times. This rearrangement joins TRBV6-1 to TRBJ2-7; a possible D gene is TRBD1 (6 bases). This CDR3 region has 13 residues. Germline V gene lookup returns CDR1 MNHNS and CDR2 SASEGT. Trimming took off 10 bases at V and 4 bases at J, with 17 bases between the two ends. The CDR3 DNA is TGTGCCACACTAACCAGGGGCCTTTACGAGCAGTACTTC. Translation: CATLTRGLYEQYF.

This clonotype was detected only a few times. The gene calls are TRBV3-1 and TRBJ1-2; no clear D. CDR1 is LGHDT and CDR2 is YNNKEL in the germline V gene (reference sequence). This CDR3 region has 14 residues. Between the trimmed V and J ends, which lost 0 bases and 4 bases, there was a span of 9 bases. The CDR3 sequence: CASSQDPGRYGYTF. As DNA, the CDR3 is TGTGCCAGCAGCCAAGATCCAGGTCGCTATGGCTACACCTTC.

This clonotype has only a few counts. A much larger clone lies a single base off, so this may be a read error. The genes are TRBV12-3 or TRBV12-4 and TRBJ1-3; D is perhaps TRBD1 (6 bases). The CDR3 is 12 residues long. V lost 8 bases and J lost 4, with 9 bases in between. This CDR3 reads CASWDIGNTIYF. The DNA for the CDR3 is TGTGCCAGCTGGGACATCGGAAACACCATATATTTT.

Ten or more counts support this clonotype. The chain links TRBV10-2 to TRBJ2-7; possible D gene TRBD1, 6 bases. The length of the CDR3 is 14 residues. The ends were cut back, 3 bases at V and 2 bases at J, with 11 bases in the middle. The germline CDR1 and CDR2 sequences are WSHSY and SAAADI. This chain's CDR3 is CASSDPRGPYEQYF. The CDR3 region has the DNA TGCGCCAGCAGTGACCCCAGGGGACCCTACGAGCAGTACTTC.

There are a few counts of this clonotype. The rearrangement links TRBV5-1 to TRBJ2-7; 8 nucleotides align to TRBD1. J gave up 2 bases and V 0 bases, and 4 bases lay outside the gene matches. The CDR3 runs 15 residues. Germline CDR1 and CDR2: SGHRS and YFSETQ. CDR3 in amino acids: CASSLAPTGAYEQYF. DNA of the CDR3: TGCGCCAGCAGCTTGGCCCCGACAGGGGCCTACGAGCAGTACTTC.

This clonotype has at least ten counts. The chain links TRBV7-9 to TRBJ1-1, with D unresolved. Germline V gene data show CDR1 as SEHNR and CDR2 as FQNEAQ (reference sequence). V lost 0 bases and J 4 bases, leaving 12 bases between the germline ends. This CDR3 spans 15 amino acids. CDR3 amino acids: CASSLARFMGTEAFF. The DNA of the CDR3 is TGTGCCAGCAGCTTAGCGCGGTTTATGGGCACTGAAGCTTTCTTT.

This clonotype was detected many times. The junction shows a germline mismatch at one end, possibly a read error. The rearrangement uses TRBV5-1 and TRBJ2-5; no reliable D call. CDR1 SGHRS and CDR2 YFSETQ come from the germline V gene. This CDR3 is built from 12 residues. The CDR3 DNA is TGTGCCAGCAGCTTAGCTTGGGAGACCCAGTACTTC. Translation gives CASSLAWETQYF.

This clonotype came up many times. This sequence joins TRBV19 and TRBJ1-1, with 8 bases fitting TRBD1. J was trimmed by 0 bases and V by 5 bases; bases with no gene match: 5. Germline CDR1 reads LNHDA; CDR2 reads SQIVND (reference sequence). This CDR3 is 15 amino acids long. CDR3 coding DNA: TGTGCCAGTAGTGCAACAGGGGGAATGAACACTGAAGCTTTCTTT. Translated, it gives CASSATGGMNTEAFF.

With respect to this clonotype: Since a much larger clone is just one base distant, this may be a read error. CDR3 sequence reads: CVSSYPVGHYGYTF. CDR3 coding DNA: TGTGTCAGCAGTTACCCCGTAGGGCACTATGGCTACACCTTC. The genes are TRBV6-2 or TRBV6-3 and TRBJ1-2; no clear D. Germline V gene data show CDR1 as MNHEY and CDR2 as SVGEGT. The CDR3 length is 14 residues.

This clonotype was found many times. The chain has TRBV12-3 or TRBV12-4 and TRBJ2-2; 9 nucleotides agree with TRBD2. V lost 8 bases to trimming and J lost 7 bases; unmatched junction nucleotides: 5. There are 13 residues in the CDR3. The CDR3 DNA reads TGTGCCAGCTCTCTAGCGGGGAACGGGGAGCTGTTTTTT. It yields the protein CASSLAGNGELFF.

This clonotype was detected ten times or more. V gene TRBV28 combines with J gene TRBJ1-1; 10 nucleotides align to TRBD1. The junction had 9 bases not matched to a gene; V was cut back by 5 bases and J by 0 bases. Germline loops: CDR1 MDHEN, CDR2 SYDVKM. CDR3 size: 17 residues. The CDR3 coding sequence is TGTGCCAGCAGTGCCGTCGGGACAGGGGCCCTGAACACTGAAGCTTTCTTT. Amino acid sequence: CASSAVGTGALNTEAFF.

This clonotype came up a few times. CDR3 DNA sequence: TGCGCCAGCAGCCGAGGTCTACAGGGGGGAACAATGAACACTGAAGCTTTCTTT. It translates to CASSRGLQGGTMNTEAFF. The chain carries TRBV4-1 and TRBJ1-1, with TRBD1 matching 8 bases. V was clipped by 4 bases and J by 0 bases; unmatched bases: 13. The germline CDR1 and CDR2 sequences are MGHRA and YSYEKL. The CDR3 has 18 amino acids.

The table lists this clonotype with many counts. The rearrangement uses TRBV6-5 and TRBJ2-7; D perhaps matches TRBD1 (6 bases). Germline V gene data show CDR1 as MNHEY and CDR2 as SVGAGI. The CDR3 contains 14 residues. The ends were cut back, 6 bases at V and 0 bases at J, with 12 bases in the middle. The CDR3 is CASSRQTGSYEQYF. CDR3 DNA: TGTGCCAGCAGCCGACAGACAGGCTCCTACGAGCAGTACTTC.

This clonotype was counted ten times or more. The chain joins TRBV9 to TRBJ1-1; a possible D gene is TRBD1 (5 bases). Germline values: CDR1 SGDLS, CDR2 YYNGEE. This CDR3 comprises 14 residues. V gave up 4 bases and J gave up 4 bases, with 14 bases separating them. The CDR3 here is CASSQLRGGTEAFF. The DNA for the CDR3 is TGTGCCAGCAGCCAACTAAGGGGTGGCACTGAAGCTTTCTTT.